The rows below give T cell receptor beta chains drawn from one sample of a study of blood T cells in healthy people across ages. TCRdb fed the 5' RACE reads into MiXCR, producing one record per CDR3 protein. The table shows nearly 800,000 distinct CDR3 sequences, with 45% to 70% occurring only once. The sequencing input was blood. The origin of the receptors is a man aged 40-50 years in good health. CDR3s include the opening cysteine and the closing phenylalanine or tryptophan. A D gene is named only where the DNA matches it firmly. Rows give clone size only sometimes, using once, few, many, or a class for an expanded clone.

>TRBJ2-3|TRBD1|.|TRBV20-1
CSARRTGGVTDTQYF
TGCAGTGCTAGACGAACAGGGGGAGTCACAGATACGCAGTATTTT
>TRBJ2-7|.|.|TRBV10-3
CAISEWVTGNRPYEQYF
TGTGCCATCAGTGAGTGGGTCACAGGGAATAGGCCTTACGAGCAGTACTTC
>TRBJ2-7|TRBD1|.|TRBV2
CASRATGSSEQYF
TGTGCCAGCAGGGCGACAGGGAGTAGCGAGCAGTACTTC
>TRBJ2-5|TRBD2|few|TRBV9
CASSTGTSGIQETQYF
TGTGCCAGCAGCACCGGGACTAGCGGGATCCAAGAGACCCAGTACTTC
>TRBJ1-5|TRBD1|.|TRBV6-6
CASRKDRGDNQPQHF
TGTGCCAGCAGAAAGGACAGGGGGGACAATCAGCCCCAGCATTTT
>TRBJ2-5|TRBD1|.|TRBV4-2
CASSAATGGRDETQYF
TGTGCCAGCAGCGCCGCCACAGGGGGCCGGGATGAGACCCAGTACTTC
>TRBJ2-1|.|.|TRBV6-5
CASSSGGLRSNEQFF
TGTGCCAGCAGTTCGGGGGGCCTGAGAAGTAATGAGCAGTTCTTC
>TRBJ2-3|.|few|TRBV14
CASSYEHFAQYF
TGTGCCAGCAGCTATGAGCATTTCGCGCAGTATTTT
>TRBJ2-7|TRBD1|.|TRBV6-1
CASSELVGGGYEQYF
TGTGCCAGCAGTGAATTGGTAGGGGGCGGATACGAGCAGTACTTC
>TRBJ2-7|TRBD1|.|TRBV28
CASSPRTGGDLYEQYF
TGTGCCAGCAGTCCTAGGACAGGGGGGGATTTGTACGAGCAGTACTTC
>TRBJ2-1|.|few|TRBV6-2/TRBV6-3
CASSYFIDEQFF
TGTGCCAGCAGTTACTTTATTGATGAGCAGTTCTTC
>TRBJ1-5|.|.|TRBV12-3/TRBV12-4
CASSLSGQGFGNQPQHF
TGTGCCAGCAGTTTGTCGGGGCAAGGTTTTGGCAATCAGCCCCAGCATTTT
>TRBJ2-7|TRBD2|.|TRBV6-2/TRBV6-3
CASSSNPGLAVHYEQYF
TGTGCCAGCAGTTCTAACCCGGGACTAGCGGTACACTACGAGCAGTACTTC
>TRBJ2-7|TRBD2|few|TRBV5-1
CASSRNRGSHEQYF
TGCGCCAGCAGCCGAAATCGCGGGAGCCACGAGCAGTACTTC
>TRBJ1-2|.|.|TRBV25-1
CASSGGSGYTF
TGTGCCAGCAGTGGAGGTTCTGGCTACACCTTC
>TRBJ2-4|.|many|TRBV7-6
CASSPSGMLGNIQYF
TGTGCCAGCAGCCCCTCGGGGATGTTGGGAAACATTCAGTACTTC
>TRBJ2-7|TRBD2|once|TRBV20-1
CSAGTSPNAQYF
TGCAGTGCCGGGACTAGCCCTAATGCGCAGTACTTC
>TRBJ1-1|.|.|TRBV27
CARNTGMNTEAFF
TGTGCCCGAAATACCGGAATGAACACTGAAGCTTTCTTT
>TRBJ2-3|.|.|TRBV3-1
CASSQDQSTDTQYF
TGTGCCAGCAGCCAAGACCAGAGCACAGATACGCAGTATTTT
>TRBJ2-5|TRBD2|.|TRBV20-1
CSARDWAGVEETQYF
TGCAGTGCTAGAGATTGGGCGGGGGTTGAAGAGACCCAGTACTTC
>TRBJ2-1|TRBD2|many|TRBV6-2/TRBV6-3
CASTITGLASEQFF
TGTGCCAGCACTATAACGGGACTAGCAAGTGAGCAGTTCTTC
>TRBJ2-7|.|.|TRBV10-2
CASSLGTTKNIRYF
TGCGCCAGCAGCCTAGGGACGACCAAAAACATTCGGTACTTC
>TRBJ2-5|TRBD1|.|TRBV9
CASSLGDRLNWETQYF
TGTGCCAGCAGCCTAGGGGACAGACTTAACTGGGAGACCCAGTACTTC
>TRBJ1-6|.|.|TRBV7-2
CASSPGQRVGSPLHF
TGTGCCAGCAGCCCTGGACAGAGGGTTGGATCACCCCTCCACTTT
>TRBJ2-7|TRBD2|.|TRBV7-2
CASSSRLAGDEQYF
TGTGCCAGCAGCTCCAGACTAGCGGGAGACGAGCAGTACTTC
>TRBJ2-5|.|once|TRBV24-1
CATSDFGGQETQYF
TGTGCCACCAGTGATTTCGGTGGCCAAGAGACCCAGTACTTC
>TRBJ1-4|.|.|TRBV20-1
CSAAHPTNEKLFF
TGCAGTGCTGCACACCCAACTAATGAAAAACTGTTTTTT
>TRBJ2-7|TRBD1|.|TRBV28
CASSPNRGFYEQYF
TGTGCCAGCAGTCCCAACAGGGGCTTCTACGAGCAGTACTTC
>TRBJ2-5|TRBD1|.|TRBV20-1
CSADRGRKETQYF
TGCAGTGCTGACAGGGGGCGAAAAGAGACCCAGTACTTC
>TRBJ2-3|TRBD1|.|TRBV29-1
CSALRPGQEQYF
TGCAGCGCCCTAAGGCCGGGACAGGAGCAGTATTTT
>TRBJ2-3|TRBD1|few|TRBV20-1
CSAPDRGTDTQYF
TGCAGTGCTCCTGACAGGGGCACAGATACGCAGTATTTT
>TRBJ2-3|TRBD2|once|TRBV4-2
CASSQAKGAGASDTQYF
TGTGCCAGCAGCCAAGCGAAAGGTGCGGGAGCGTCAGATACGCAGTATTTT
>TRBJ2-5|.|few|TRBV9
CASSVGVGQQETQYF
TGTGCCAGCAGCGTAGGAGTGGGCCAACAAGAGACCCAGTACTTC
>TRBJ2-1|.|.|TRBV2
CASSDQNPTNEQFF
TGTGCCAGCAGTGACCAAAACCCAACCAATGAGCAGTTCTTC
>TRBJ2-6|TRBD2|.|TRBV7-9
CASSPRREGSGANVLTF
TGTGCCAGCAGCCCCCGCAGGGAGGGCTCTGGGGCCAACGTCCTGACTTTC
>TRBJ2-7|.|.|TRBV20-1
CSANPTEYNEQYF
TGCAGTGCCAATCCGACAGAGTACAATGAGCAGTACTTC
>TRBJ2-7|.|few|TRBV6-2/TRBV6-3
CASSYPDQSSYEQYF
TGTGCCAGCAGTTACCCGGACCAATCTTCCTACGAGCAGTACTTC
>TRBJ1-5|.|.|TRBV27
CATGGGGGQPQHF
TGTGCCACCGGAGGGGGGGGTGGGCAGCCCCAGCATTTT
>TRBJ2-1|.|few|TRBV7-2
CASSLAQIYNEQFF
TGTGCCAGCAGCCTAGCACAGATTTACAATGAGCAGTTCTTC
>TRBJ2-4|TRBD1|.|TRBV28
CASFDRGAKNIQYF
TGTGCCAGCTTCGACAGGGGAGCCAAAAACATTCAGTACTTC